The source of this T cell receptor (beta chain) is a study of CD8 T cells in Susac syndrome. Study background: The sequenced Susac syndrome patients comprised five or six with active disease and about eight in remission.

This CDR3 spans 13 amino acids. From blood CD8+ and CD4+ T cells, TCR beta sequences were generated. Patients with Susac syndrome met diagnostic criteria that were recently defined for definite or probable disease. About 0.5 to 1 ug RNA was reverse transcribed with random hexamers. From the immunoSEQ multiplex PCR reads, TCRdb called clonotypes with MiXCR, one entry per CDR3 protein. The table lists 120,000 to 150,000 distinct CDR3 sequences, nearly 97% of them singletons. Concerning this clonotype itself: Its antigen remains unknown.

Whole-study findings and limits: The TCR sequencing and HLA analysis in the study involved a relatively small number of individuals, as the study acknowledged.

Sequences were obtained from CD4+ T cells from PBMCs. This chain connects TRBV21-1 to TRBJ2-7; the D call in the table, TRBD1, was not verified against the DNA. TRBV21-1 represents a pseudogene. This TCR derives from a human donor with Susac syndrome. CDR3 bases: TGTGCCAGCAGCAAAGTTACAGGGGTCGAGCAGTACTTC. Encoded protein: CASSKVTGVEQYF.